This T cell receptor beta chain was documented in a study of Tregs in tolerant kidney transplant recipients. Findings and caveats of the study: Expanding Tregs on activated donor B cells appeared to best identify donor-specific TCRbeta clones. Biological reproducibility was not directly addressed in this study.

Turning to this clone: Its antigen is as yet unknown.

This CDR3 is 15 amino acids long. V was pared by 5 bases and J by 1 base, with 15 bases between. Germline values: CDR1 SGHTA, CDR2 FQGNSA. Mixed chimerism was transient after nonmyeloablative marrow transplants from related graft donors. CD4+CD25+CD127- Tregs, CD4+CD25- non-Tregs, CD4 and CD8 cells were sorted. The assay was immunoSEQ multiplex PCR, and TCRdb's table has in-frame clones only and misses some. This sample has about 81,000 clones; roughly 90% occur once, and the top ten carry about 1.6%. This receptor was identified in a human patient who received a combined kidney and bone marrow transplant. Some T cells could come from the graft donor. Sequencing used CD4+ T cells from blood (PBMCs), obtained 24 months after the transplant. This rearrangement joins TRBV7-2 to TRBJ2-7, with a possible D match to TRBD2 (6 bases). CDR3: CASSPTGDQSYEQYF. The CDR3 DNA reads TGTGCCAGCAGCCCTACGGGGGACCAATCCTACGAGCAGTACTTC.